This T cell receptor (beta chain) comes out of a study of CD8 T cells in ankylosing spondylitis. Points from the study as a whole: Clones that were linked to disease were CD8+ and were relatively rare in peripheral blood.

This clonotype was observed a few times. Its antigen is undetermined. Each TCR beta library was made by quantitative 5'-RACE that incorporated molecular barcodes. TCRdb re-called the 5' RACE reads with MiXCR, one entry per CDR3 protein. The table records 210,000 or so distinct CDR3 sequences, roughly 26% of them present only once. The CDR3 runs to 12 residues. V lost 6 bases and J lost 4, with 10 bases in between. Looked up from germline, CDR1 is SGHDT and CDR2 is YYEEEE. The chain employs TRBV5-6 and TRBJ1-1; no firm D call. This TCR was sampled from a male donor with ankylosing spondylitis or in good health (not recorded which). What was sequenced was blood, either unsorted or a sorted T cell fraction (not recorded which). The CDR3 sequence: CASNMRSTEAFF. CDR3 coding DNA: TGTGCCAGCAACATGAGAAGCACTGAAGCTTTCTTT.